A selection of T cell receptor beta chains follows, all from one sample in a study of beta chain features in type 1 diabetes. TCRdb's copy holds only in-frame clones and misses some; the assay was immunoSEQ multiplex PCR. Of 240,000 or so clones in the sample, 25% to 30% were seen once. The source material was central memory CD4+ T cells from blood. The receptor set was obtained from a young man in good health. The CDR3 runs from the conserved cysteine through the conserved F or W. The D gene is left open where the match is weak. The size of a clone is reported for some rows only, either as once, few or many, or as a class for expanded clones.

clone size: NA; V gene: TRBV29-1; J gene: TRBJ2-7; D gene: NA; CDR3 DNA: TGCAGCGTTGAGGGCGGGCAGACCTACGAGCAGTACTTC; CDR3 protein: CSVEGGQTYEQYF
clone size: few; V gene: TRBV7-9; J gene: TRBJ2-2; D gene: NA; CDR3 DNA: TGTGCCAGCAGCTTAGCCGGAAGGATTTTCACCGGGGAGCTGTTTTTT; CDR3 protein: CASSLAGRIFTGELFF
clone size: few; V gene: TRBV29-1; J gene: TRBJ2-1; D gene: NA; CDR3 DNA: TGCAGCGTTGAAGATCACAGGGGAGGCAATGAGCAGTTCTTC; CDR3 protein: CSVEDHRGGNEQFF
clone size: NA; V gene: TRBV28; J gene: TRBJ2-1; D gene: TRBD2; CDR3 DNA: TGTGCCAGCAGTTCCCTAGCGGGAGGACACAATGAGCAGTTCTTC; CDR3 protein: CASSSLAGGHNEQFF
clone size: NA; V gene: TRBV30; J gene: TRBJ1-1; D gene: TRBD1; CDR3 DNA: TGTGCCTGGAGCGAGGGGGCCACTGAAGCTTTCTTT; CDR3 protein: CAWSEGATEAFF
clone size: NA; V gene: TRBV27; J gene: TRBJ2-1; D gene: NA; CDR3 DNA: TGTGCCAGCAGTCGACTTGGGGAGCGGCGCAGCTCCTACAATGAGCAGTTCTTC; CDR3 protein: CASSRLGERRSSYNEQFF
clone size: few; V gene: TRBV30; J gene: TRBJ2-1; D gene: TRBD2; CDR3 DNA: TGTGCCTGGAGTGTAGGACTAGCGGGAGTCGGAGAGCAGTTCTTC; CDR3 protein: CAWSVGLAGVGEQFF
clone size: few; V gene: TRBV5-4; J gene: TRBJ2-1; D gene: NA; CDR3 DNA: TGTGCCAGCAGCTCAATGGACAGTGTCGATGAGCAGTTCTTC; CDR3 protein: CASSSMDSVDEQFF
clone size: few; V gene: TRBV19; J gene: TRBJ2-1; D gene: TRBD2; CDR3 DNA: TGTGCCAGTAGTATTCCCTGGCCCCAGGGACTAGCGGGAGTTGTTGAGCAGTTCTTC; CDR3 protein: CASSIPWPQGLAGVVEQFF
clone size: few; V gene: TRBV19; J gene: TRBJ1-5; D gene: NA; CDR3 DNA: TGTGCCAGTACCTCCAATGGAGGGGTAGGAAGCAATCAGCCCCAGCATTTT; CDR3 protein: CASTSNGGVGSNQPQHF
clone size: few; V gene: TRBV28; J gene: TRBJ2-1; D gene: NA; CDR3 DNA: TGTGCCAGCAGTGGAACAGGGTGGGGAGGTAGCTCCTACAATGAGCAGTTCTTC; CDR3 protein: CASSGTGWGGSSYNEQFF
clone size: NA; V gene: TRBV11-3; J gene: TRBJ2-5; D gene: TRBD2; CDR3 DNA: TGTGCCAGCAGCCCAGGACTAGCCAACACGTACCAAGAGACCCAGTACTTC; CDR3 protein: CASSPGLANTYQETQYF
clone size: NA; V gene: TRBV7-2; J gene: TRBJ2-5; D gene: NA; CDR3 DNA: TGTGCCAGCAGCCTGCACGGTCGAGGACACCAAGAGACCCAGTACTTC; CDR3 protein: CASSLHGRGHQETQYF
clone size: NA; V gene: TRBV19; J gene: TRBJ2-5; D gene: TRBD1; CDR3 DNA: TGTGCCAGTACTCTAGGGACAGGCCCCCTAGAGACCCAGTACTTC; CDR3 protein: CASTLGTGPLETQYF
clone size: NA; V gene: TRBV4-2; J gene: TRBJ2-1; D gene: TRBD2; CDR3 DNA: TGTGCCAGCAGCCAAGAGAGAACTAGCGGGATTCTCAATGAGCAGTTCTTC; CDR3 protein: CASSQERTSGILNEQFF
clone size: NA; V gene: TRBV10-3; J gene: TRBJ2-1; D gene: NA; CDR3 DNA: TGTGCCATCAGTGAGTGGGACGGCCTTAAGCAGTTCTTC; CDR3 protein: CAISEWDGLKQFF
clone size: NA; V gene: TRBV6-1; J gene: TRBJ2-2; D gene: NA; CDR3 DNA: TGTGCCAGCAGGGAAGGGGCCCGGAACACCGGGGAGCTGTTTTTT; CDR3 protein: CASREGARNTGELFF
clone size: NA; V gene: TRBV29-1; J gene: TRBJ2-5; D gene: NA; CDR3 DNA: TGCAGCGGTGAATGGAGGGAGACCCAGTACTTC; CDR3 protein: CSGEWRETQYF
clone size: few; V gene: TRBV7-2; J gene: TRBJ2-1; D gene: NA; CDR3 DNA: TGTGCCAGCAGCTTAGCGGACGGGGGCTACAATGAGCAGTTCTTC; CDR3 protein: CASSLADGGYNEQFF
clone size: NA; V gene: TRBV7-9; J gene: TRBJ2-7; D gene: TRBD1; CDR3 DNA: TGTGCCAGCAGCCCGGACAGGGCAGATGGGGAGCAGTACTTC; CDR3 protein: CASSPDRADGEQYF
clone size: NA; V gene: TRBV7-2; J gene: TRBJ1-2; D gene: NA; CDR3 DNA: TGTGCCAGCAGCTTATACAGACTCTCAGCTAACTATGGCTACACCTTC; CDR3 protein: CASSLYRLSANYGYTF
clone size: NA; V gene: TRBV6-1; J gene: TRBJ2-1; D gene: TRBD2; CDR3 DNA: TGTGCCAGCAAGGGACTAGGTGACGGTGAGCAGTTCTTC; CDR3 protein: CASKGLGDGEQFF
clone size: once; V gene: TRBV4-3; J gene: TRBJ2-5; D gene: NA; CDR3 DNA: TGCGCCAGCAGCCAAGACCCGGTACAAGAGACCCAGTACTTC; CDR3 protein: CASSQDPVQETQYF
clone size: many; V gene: TRBV6-5; J gene: TRBJ2-7; D gene: NA; CDR3 DNA: TGTGCCAGCAGTCGGTCTTTAACCTACGAGCAGTACTTC; CDR3 protein: CASSRSLTYEQYF
clone size: few; V gene: TRBV11-2; J gene: TRBJ2-1; D gene: NA; CDR3 DNA: TGTGCCAGCAGCACCGAACTCGGTCTCGGCTCCTACAATGAGCAGTTCTTC; CDR3 protein: CASSTELGLGSYNEQFF
clone size: few; V gene: TRBV5-4; J gene: TRBJ2-1; D gene: TRBD2; CDR3 DNA: TGTGCCAGCAGATCCGGACTAGCTGTAAACAATGAGCAGTTCTTC; CDR3 protein: CASRSGLAVNNEQFF
clone size: NA; V gene: TRBV4-3; J gene: TRBJ2-1; D gene: NA; CDR3 DNA: TGCGCCAGCAGCCAAGACGCGACTCTATACAATGAGCAGTTCTTC; CDR3 protein: CASSQDATLYNEQFF
clone size: few; V gene: TRBV29-1; J gene: TRBJ2-1; D gene: NA; CDR3 DNA: TGCAGCGTTGTGCCTAGCCGGCGTTGGGAGCAGTTCTTC; CDR3 protein: CSVVPSRRWEQFF
clone size: many; V gene: TRBV7-9; J gene: TRBJ2-2; D gene: NA; CDR3 DNA: TGTGCCAGCAGCACGGACACCGGGGAGCTGTTTTTT; CDR3 protein: CASSTDTGELFF
clone size: few; V gene: TRBV5-4; J gene: TRBJ2-5; D gene: NA; CDR3 DNA: TGTGCCAGCAGCCGGGTGGCAGACGGAGAGACCCAGTACTTC; CDR3 protein: CASSRVADGETQYF
clone size: NA; V gene: TRBV15; J gene: TRBJ2-5; D gene: NA; CDR3 DNA: TGTGCCACCAGCAGAGGGACTCAAGAGACCCAGTACTTC; CDR3 protein: CATSRGTQETQYF
clone size: few; V gene: TRBV19; J gene: TRBJ2-7; D gene: NA; CDR3 DNA: TGTGCCAGTAGTATCGCCAGGGGCCAATACTACGAGCAGTACTTC; CDR3 protein: CASSIARGQYYEQYF
clone size: NA; V gene: TRBV30; J gene: TRBJ1-5; D gene: NA; CDR3 DNA: TGTGCCTGGAGTCGGGGACCGACGGGAAATCAGCCCCAGCATTTT; CDR3 protein: CAWSRGPTGNQPQHF
clone size: NA; V gene: TRBV6-1; J gene: TRBJ1-1; D gene: TRBD1; CDR3 DNA: TGTGCCAGCCGGACAGGGGGCACGAACACTGAAGCTTTCTTT; CDR3 protein: CASRTGGTNTEAFF
clone size: NA; V gene: TRBV15; J gene: TRBJ2-7; D gene: NA; CDR3 DNA: TGTGCCACCAGCAGGCCCACGGAAGGAAGAGAGCAGTACTTC; CDR3 protein: CATSRPTEGREQYF
clone size: NA; V gene: TRBV28; J gene: TRBJ2-7; D gene: TRBD2; CDR3 DNA: TGTGCCAGCAACCCCTGGGGGGATCTAGCGGGACGATTCTACGAGCAGTACTTC; CDR3 protein: CASNPWGDLAGRFYEQYF
clone size: NA; V gene: TRBV28; J gene: TRBJ2-7; D gene: TRBD2; CDR3 DNA: TGTGCCAGCAGTTGGGGGTCTAGCGGAGGGCTAAGCGGGCAGTACTTC; CDR3 protein: CASSWGSSGGLSGQYF
clone size: NA; V gene: TRBV2; J gene: TRBJ2-1; D gene: TRBD1; CDR3 DNA: TGTGCCAGCAGGGACAGGGATCGCAATGAGCAGTTCTTC; CDR3 protein: CASRDRDRNEQFF
clone size: few; V gene: TRBV19; J gene: TRBJ2-7; D gene: NA; CDR3 DNA: TGTGCCAGTAGTATAAACAAGGGTTACGAGCAGTACTTC; CDR3 protein: CASSINKGYEQYF
clone size: NA; V gene: TRBV5-6; J gene: TRBJ1-2; D gene: TRBD1; CDR3 DNA: TGTGCCAGCAGCTGGGACAGGGAATATGGCTACACCTTC; CDR3 protein: CASSWDREYGYTF
clone size: NA; V gene: TRBV6-1; J gene: TRBJ1-5; D gene: NA; CDR3 DNA: TGTGCCAGCAGAGTGACGGAGAATCAGCCCCAGCATTTT; CDR3 protein: CASRVTENQPQHF
clone size: few; V gene: TRBV19; J gene: TRBJ1-2; D gene: NA; CDR3 DNA: TGTGCCAGTAGTACAGGGTGGAACTATGGCTACACCTTC; CDR3 protein: CASSTGWNYGYTF
clone size: NA; V gene: TRBV7-2; J gene: TRBJ2-7; D gene: TRBD2; CDR3 DNA: TGTGCCAGCAGCCCCGGACTAGGACTCGAGCAGTACTTC; CDR3 protein: CASSPGLGLEQYF
clone size: NA; V gene: TRBV5-6; J gene: TRBJ2-3; D gene: NA; CDR3 DNA: TGTGCCAGCAGCTTGAGGGGGACCCACACAGATACGCAGTATTTT; CDR3 protein: CASSLRGTHTDTQYF
clone size: NA; V gene: TRBV28; J gene: TRBJ1-5; D gene: NA; CDR3 DNA: TGTGCCAGCATCGGTTTTCGCAATCAGCCCCAGCATTTT; CDR3 protein: CASIGFRNQPQHF
clone size: few; V gene: TRBV5-4; J gene: TRBJ2-5; D gene: NA; CDR3 DNA: TGTGCCAGCAGGGGGACACCACAAGAGACCCAGTACTTC; CDR3 protein: CASRGTPQETQYF